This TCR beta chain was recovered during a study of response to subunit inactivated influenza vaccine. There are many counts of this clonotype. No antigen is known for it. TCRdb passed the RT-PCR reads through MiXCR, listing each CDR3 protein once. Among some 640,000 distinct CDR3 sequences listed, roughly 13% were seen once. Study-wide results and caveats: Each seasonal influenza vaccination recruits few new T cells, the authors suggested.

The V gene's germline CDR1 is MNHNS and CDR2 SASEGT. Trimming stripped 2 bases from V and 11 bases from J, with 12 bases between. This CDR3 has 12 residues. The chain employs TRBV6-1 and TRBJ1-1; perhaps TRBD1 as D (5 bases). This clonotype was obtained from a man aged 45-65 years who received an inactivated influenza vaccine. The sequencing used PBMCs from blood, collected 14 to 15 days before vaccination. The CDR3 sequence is CASSESWDLAFF. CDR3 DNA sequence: TGTGCCAGCAGTGAATCGTGGGACTTGGCTTTCTTT.